The sequence of this T cell receptor beta chain was determined in a study of Tregs in tolerant kidney transplant recipients. Trimming took off 0 bases at V and 0 bases at J, with 7 bases between the two ends. This CDR3 comprises 14 residues. Germline CDR1 SGDLS, CDR2 YYNGEE. TCRdb's copy holds only in-frame clones and misses some; the assay was immunoSEQ multiplex PCR. The table has roughly 250,000 clones, roughly 84% seen once. Note on this clone: No antigen is known for it. Other DNA sequences in the same sample also yield this CDR3.

General observations from the study: The most relevant donor-specific Treg TCRbeta repertoire apparently came from expansion with activated donor B cells. Findings come from small patient numbers and require larger validation. No direct test of biological reproducibility was done here.

The chain combines TRBV9 with TRBJ2-7; D not certain. The receptor was isolated from a human donor in good health. Sequences were obtained from CD4+ T cells from blood. The CDR3 bases are TGTGCCAGCAGCGTAGTAGGCAGCTCCTACGAGCAGTACTTC. It translates to CASSVVGSSYEQYF.